This T cell receptor beta chain is from a study of blood T cell repertoires in COVID-19. Across the study: Sources were T cells, B-cell-depleted T cells, or PBMCs; the material itself was cDNA or gDNA.

CDR1 and CDR2 (germline): WSHSY, SAAADI. CDR3 length equals 15 residues. V lost 8 bases to trimming and J lost 3 bases; unmatched junction nucleotides: 4. In the study's own analysis: Reference gene primers were amplified, and this amplification served to estimate nucleated cell counts. Clones were sequenced by immunoSEQ multiplex PCR, and TCRdb holds only the in-frame ones, with some missing. That table is the source of V, J and clone size, and D and trimming were worked out from the DNA. The repertoire consists of more than 95,000 clones, with roughly 88% occurring once and the leading ten covering 3.5%.

The specimen sequenced was peripheral blood. V gene TRBV10-2 combines with J gene TRBJ2-2; 12 bases are shared with TRBD2. The origin of this receptor is a human donor in a cohort sampled during active COVID-19. The CDR3 reads CASGASGRDTGELFF. The CDR3 nucleotides are TGCGCCAGCGGGGCTAGCGGGAGGGACACCGGGGAGCTGTTTTTT.